Given below is one T cell receptor beta chain in context. The data derive from a study of cytomegalovirus exposure and HLA in healthy donors. Researchers ran the PCR with 60 Vbeta and 13 Jbeta primers. Profiling relied on immunoSEQ multiplex PCR, and the TCRdb table lists in-frame clones only, not all of them. Of approximately 260,000 clones in the sample, almost 85% are singletons; the top ten hold roughly 2%. The source of this sequence is a woman aged 40 to 49 in good health and CMV-seropositive. Material for sequencing was PBMCs.

CDR3 in amino acids: CASSMTAGNTIYF. The DNA of the CDR3 is TGTGCCAGCAGTATGACAGCTGGAAACACCATATATTTT. The chain combines TRBV6-5 with TRBJ1-3, with TRBD1 as a possible D gene (5 bases). Per germline, CDR1 MNHEY and CDR2 SVGAGI. Deletions cut 5 bases from V and 2 bases from J, with 7 bases between. This CDR3 has 13 residues.